Described below is a single T cell receptor (beta chain) sequence and its context. Antigen: not known. The data derive from a study of cytomegalovirus exposure and HLA in healthy donors. Primers for the PCR totalled 60 Vbeta and 13 Jbeta. Measured with immunoSEQ multiplex PCR; TCRdb has only the in-frame clones, and not every one. The profile shows 170,000 or so clones, 84% of them singletons. Trimming shortened V by 5 bases and J by 4 bases, and 14 bases separated the two germline ends. Per the germline V gene, CDR1 is SGHTA and CDR2 is FQGNSA. This CDR3 region has 14 residues. General study points: The authors excluded some V segments, including TRBV6-2 and TRBV6-3, as indistinguishable.

The V call is TRBV7-2, the J call TRBJ1-1; D might be TRBD1 (6 bases). Sample: PBMCs. The sequence was collected from a girl aged 5-17 years in good health and CMV-seropositive. CDR3 sequence: CASSPRGMSTEAFF. CDR3 in DNA: TGTGCCAGCAGCCCCAGGGGCATGAGCACTGAAGCTTTCTTT.